The next 20 T cell receptor beta chains were all read from a single sample in a study of Ad26.COV2.S vaccination and SARS-CoV-2 variants. Assay: immunoSEQ multiplex PCR; the TCRdb copy retains only in-frame clones and omits some. The table shows 360,000 or so clones, with around 90% occurring only once. Treatment indicated: roughly 19 received Ad26.COV2.S at low or high dose, single or two shots; 5 received placebo; per-sample allocation not given. Samples were taken on day 63 after the first vaccine or placebo injection. The material sequenced was peripheral blood, taken in a trial of Ad26.COV2.S vaccine versus placebo. The receptor set was obtained from a person between 18 and 60 years old who received the Ad26.COV2.S COVID-19 vaccine or a placebo.

This sequence joins TRBV19 and TRBJ1-6; unclear D gene. The CDR3 contains 17 residues. With 2 bases removed from V and 4 bases from J, the gap between germline ends came to 15 bases. Germline V gene data show CDR1 as LNHDA and CDR2 as SQIVND (reference sequence). The DNA of the CDR3 is TGTGCCAGTAGTATAAATAAGAACATAAGTTATAATTCACCCCTCCACTTT. Protein product: CASSINKNISYNSPLHF.

The chain employs TRBV12-5 and TRBJ1-5, with D maybe TRBD1 (6 bases). Trimming removed 0 bases from V and 3 bases from J, with 12 bases in between. The CDR3 loop spans 16 amino acids. Germline values: CDR1 LGHNT, CDR2 FRNRAP. Here the CDR3 reads CASGLVLGGVNQPQHF. The CDR3 DNA is TGTGCTAGTGGTTTGGTACTTGGGGGCGTCAATCAGCCCCAGCATTTT.

This clone was detected a few times. V and J are TRBV7-3 and TRBJ2-3; unclear D gene. The V gene's germline CDR1 is SGHTA and CDR2 FQGTGA. Trimming stripped 5 bases from V and 0 bases from J, with 9 bases between. The CDR3 loop spans 14 amino acids. Written as DNA, the CDR3 is TGTGCCAGCAGCCCCACTCATAGCACAGATACGCAGTATTTT. Protein sequence: CASSPTHSTDTQYF.

The sample holds one count of this clone. The chain's CDR3 is CAWSTRVSGNTIYF. The CDR3, as DNA: TGTGCCTGGAGTACCAGGGTTTCGGGAAACACCATATATTTT. The V and J genes are TRBV30 and TRBJ1-3, with D perhaps matching TRBD1 (5 bases). The CDR3 is 14 residues long. Trimming left V 2 bases short and J 4 bases short, with 12 bases between. Germline V gives CDR1 GTSNPN, CDR2 SVGIG (reference sequence). The whole variable domain, filled in from reference TRBV30 and TRBJ1-3, reads SQTIHQWPATLVQPVGSPLSLECTVEGTSNPNLYWYRQAAGRGLQLLFYSVGIGQISSEVPQNLSASRPQDRQFILSSKKLLLSDSGFYLCAWSTRVSGNTIYFGEGSWLTVV.

The chain employs TRBV9 and TRBJ2-3; 7 bases map to TRBD2. V trimming: 0 bases; J trimming: 4 bases; junction bases outside the gene matches: 8. The CDR3 runs to 16 residues. Germline CDR1 is SGDLS and CDR2 is YYNGEE. CDR3 nucleotide sequence: TGTGCCAGCAGCGTAGACAGCGGGGTCGTCCCAGATACGCAGTATTTT. Translating gives CASSVDSGVVPDTQYF.

The chain's CDR3 is CASSQSPSGTSYNEQFF. CDR3 bases: TGCGCCAGCAGCCAATCTCCTAGCGGGACCTCCTACAATGAGCAGTTCTTC. V usage is TRBV4-3 and J usage is TRBJ2-1; 9 bases agree with TRBD2. Germline-derived CDR1 and CDR2 are LGHNA and YSLEER. The trim removed 2 bases at V and 0 bases at J, leaving 5 bases unmatched. CDR3 length: 17 amino acids.

The rearrangement links TRBV25-1 to TRBJ1-1; D not certain. V lost 2 bases and J 4 bases, leaving 11 bases between the germline ends. Germline V gene data show CDR1 as MGHDK and CDR2 as SYGVNS. The CDR3 has 14 amino acids. The CDR3 protein is CASSETVVSTEAFF. The CDR3 DNA sequence: TGTGCCAGCAGTGAAACAGTAGTCAGCACTGAAGCTTTCTTT.

The rearrangement links TRBV19 to TRBJ1-1, with 7 bases fitting TRBD1. The CDR3 spans 16 residues. V shed 5 bases and J 5 bases; nucleotides not matched to a gene: 14. Germline V gene lookup returns CDR1 LNHDA and CDR2 SQIVND (reference sequence). CDR3 protein: CASSARLQGRGTEAFF. The CDR3 coding sequence is TGTGCCAGTAGTGCCCGACTACAGGGGAGAGGGACTGAAGCTTTCTTT.

This sequence joins TRBV4-3 and TRBJ1-1; D gene ambiguous. The germline V and J ends were trimmed by 0 bases and 1 base, with 9 bases remaining between them. CDR3 length equals 15 residues. Germline-derived CDR1 and CDR2 are LGHNA and YSLEER. The CDR3 coding sequence is TGCGCCAGCAGCCAAGAAAAAATAGCGAACACTGAAGCTTTCTTT. Protein: CASSQEKIANTEAFF.

The rearrangement joins TRBV19 to TRBJ2-7; a weak D match, TRBD1 (6 bases). Germline CDR1 is LNHDA and CDR2 is SQIVND (reference sequence). This CDR3 region has 15 residues. Trimming left V 6 bases short and J 4 bases short, with 19 bases between. The CDR3 loop is CASRQTDRYGYEQYF. CDR3 coding DNA: TGTGCCAGTAGACAAACCGACAGGTATGGGTACGAGCAGTACTTC.

The chain couples TRBV10-1 to TRBJ1-2, with 9 bases that match TRBD1. After removal of 6 bases from V and 4 bases from J, the junction contained 12 bases not matched to a gene. The CDR3 covers 16 residues. Germline assignment: CDR1 WNHNN and CDR2 SYGVQD (reference sequence). The CDR3 sequence: CASSVGTGLPLYGYTF. DNA of the CDR3: TGCGCCAGCAGCGTAGGGACAGGGCTTCCCCTCTATGGCTACACCTTC.

The chain recombines TRBV19 with TRBJ1-3; 10 bases are a match to TRBD1. V lost 9 bases to trimming and J lost 4 bases; unmatched junction nucleotides: 3. Germline loops: CDR1 LNHDA, CDR2 SQIVND (reference sequence). The CDR3 is made up of 13 amino acids. The CDR3: CASTTGGGNTIYF. In DNA, the CDR3 is TGTGCCAGCACGACAGGGGGCGGAAACACCATATATTTT. Drawing the rest from reference TRBV19 and TRBJ1-3, the complete variable domain is DGGITQSPKYLFRKEGQNVTLSCEQNLNHDAMYWYRQDPGQGLRLIYYSQIVNDFQKGDIAEGYSVSREKKESFPLTVTSAQKNPTAFYLCASTTGGGNTIYFGEGSWLTVV.

This rearrangement joins TRBV2 to TRBJ1-2; TRBD1 is a possible D gene (5 bases). Per germline, CDR1 SNHLY and CDR2 FYNNEI. This CDR3 region has 12 residues. Deletions cut 5 bases from V and 4 bases from J, with 8 bases between. Here the CDR3 reads CASSRDSYGYTF. The CDR3 nucleotides read TGTGCCAGCAGTCGGGACTCCTATGGCTACACCTTC.

In DNA form, the CDR3 reads TGTGCCAGTAGTATAACAGGGTTGGTTAGCAATCAGCCCCAGCATTTT. It translates to CASSITGLVSNQPQHF. The chain joins TRBV19 to TRBJ1-5, with a possible D match to TRBD1 (6 bases). This CDR3 spans 16 amino acids. The germline V and J ends were trimmed by 2 bases and 0 bases, with 11 bases remaining between them. Germline V gene sequence: CDR1 LNHDA, CDR2 SQIVND (reference sequence).

The chain has TRBV10-3 and TRBJ1-6; 8 bases match TRBD1. Germline lookup yields CDR1 ENHRY and CDR2 SYGVKD. This CDR3 comprises 14 residues. The trim removed 5 bases at V and 6 bases at J, leaving 3 bases unmatched. The CDR3 bases are TGTGCCATCAGTCCAGACAGGGGTAATTCACCCCTCCACTTT. Translating it yields CAISPDRGNSPLHF.

CDR3 sequence: CSGESTDTQYF. In DNA form, the CDR3 reads TGCAGTGGGGAGAGCACAGATACGCAGTATTTT. This sequence joins TRBV20-1 and TRBJ2-3; D is perhaps TRBD2 (5 bases). Between the trimmed V and J ends, which lost 7 bases and 0 bases, there was a span of 5 bases. Germline V gene lookup returns CDR1 DFQATT and CDR2 SNEGSKA (reference sequence). The CDR3 has 11 amino acids.

This chain connects TRBV30 to TRBJ2-7; the D gene is possibly TRBD1 (6 bases). Germline-derived CDR1 and CDR2 are GTSNPN and SVGIG (reference sequence). V lost 4 bases and J 3 bases, leaving 16 bases between the germline ends. The CDR3 is 14 residues long. DNA for the CDR3: TGTGCCTGGAACAAGGGGGTCTTGAGCTACGAGCAGTACTTC. It translates to CAWNKGVLSYEQYF. Variable domain in full (rest from reference TRBV30 and TRBJ2-7): SQTIHQWPATLVQPVGSPLSLECTVEGTSNPNLYWYRQAAGRGLQLLFYSVGIGQISSEVPQNLSASRPQDRQFILSSKKLLLSDSGFYLCAWNKGVLSYEQYFGPGTRLTVT.

The V gene is TRBV6-4, the J gene TRBJ2-1; D tentatively reads TRBD1 or TRBD2 (5 bases each). Trimming left V 2 bases short and J 3 bases short, with 14 bases between. The germline V gene has CDR1 MRHNA and CDR2 SNTAGT. This CDR3 has 16 residues. The CDR3 coding sequence is TGTGCCAGCAGTGACCCAGGGCTTCGGGACTACAATGAGCAGTTCTTC. Its translation: CASSDPGLRDYNEQFF.

The chain links TRBV5-6 to TRBJ1-5, with D unclear. V lost 2 bases, J lost 3 bases, and 3 bases lay in between. The germline V gene has CDR1 SGHDT and CDR2 YYEEEE. The CDR3 is made up of 12 amino acids. The DNA for the CDR3 is TGTGCCAGCAGCTTTTACAATCAGCCCCAGCATTTT. It is translated as CASSFYNQPQHF.

The genes are TRBV11-3 and TRBJ2-3, with 7 bases aligning to TRBD1. V lost 4 bases, J lost 6 bases, and 10 bases stayed unmatched. This CDR3 has 15 residues. Looked up from germline, CDR1 is SGHNT and CDR2 is YENEEA. Here the CDR3 reads CASSYRDRLADTQYF. In DNA form, the CDR3 reads TGTGCCAGCAGCTACCGGGACAGACTTGCTGATACGCAGTATTTT.